This TCR beta chain was sequenced for a study of breast tumors, draining lymph nodes, adjacent tissues. TCRdb reprocessed the multiplex PCR reads via MiXCR and lists one record per CDR3 protein. This sample has about 140,000 distinct CDR3 sequences, with over 25% found just once. V lost 3 bases and J 6 bases, leaving 12 bases between the germline ends. The CDR3 consists of 15 residues. Study-wide findings and caveats: The lymph node origin of tumor T cells was framed as consistent with a hypothesis, not demonstrated. Tumor repertoires ranked between lymph nodes and nontumor tissue in diversity, with V and J gene preferences. Compared with basal-like, luminal-like tumors shared significantly more repertoire with nontumor tissue.

Breast cancer patients provided tissue from their axillary draining lymph nodes. This clonotype has ten or more counts. Its antigen is unidentified. A much larger clone is a single base away; this may be a read error. This receptor was taken from a female donor with breast cancer. Some clones in this sample may be carry-over from other donors' samples. V usage is TRBV12-3 or TRBV12-4 and J usage is TRBJ1-6, with D hard to call. Sequencing was done on a sample of axillary lymph node tissue. The CDR3 coding sequence is TGTGCCAGCAGTTTCGATCGGGGAGGTAATTCACCCCTCCACTTT. Translation: CASSFDRGGNSPLHF.